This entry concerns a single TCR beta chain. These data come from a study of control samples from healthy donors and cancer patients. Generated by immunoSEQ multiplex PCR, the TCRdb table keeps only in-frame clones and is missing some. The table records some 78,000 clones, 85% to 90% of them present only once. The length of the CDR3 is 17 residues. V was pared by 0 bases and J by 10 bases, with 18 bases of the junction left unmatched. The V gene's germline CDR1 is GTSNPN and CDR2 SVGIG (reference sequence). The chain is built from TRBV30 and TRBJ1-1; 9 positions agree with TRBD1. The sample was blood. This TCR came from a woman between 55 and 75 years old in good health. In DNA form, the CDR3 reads TGTGCCTGGAGTGTATCGGGGAGGACCGGGACAGGGACCCGAGCTTTCTTT. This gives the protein CAWSVSGRTGTGTRAFF.